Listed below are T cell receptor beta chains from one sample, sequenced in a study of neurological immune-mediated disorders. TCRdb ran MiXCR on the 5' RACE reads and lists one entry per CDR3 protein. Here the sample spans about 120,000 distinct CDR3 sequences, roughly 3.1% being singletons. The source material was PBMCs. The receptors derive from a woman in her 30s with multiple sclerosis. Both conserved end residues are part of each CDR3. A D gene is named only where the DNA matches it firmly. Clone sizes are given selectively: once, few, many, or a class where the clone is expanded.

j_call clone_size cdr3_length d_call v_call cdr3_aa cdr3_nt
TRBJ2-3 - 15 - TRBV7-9 CASSADMTSTDTQYF TGTGCCAGCAGCGCGGATATGACTAGCACAGATACGCAGTATTTT
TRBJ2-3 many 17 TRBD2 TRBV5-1 CASSLRGTSGRTDTQYF TGCGCCAGCAGCTTGCGGGGGACTAGCGGGAGAACAGATACGCAGTATTTT
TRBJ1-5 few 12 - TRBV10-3 CAISGSNKTQNF TGTGCCATCAGCGGAAGTAATAAGACCCAGAATTTT
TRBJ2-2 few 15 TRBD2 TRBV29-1 CSVERAGVQTGELFF TGCAGCGTTGAAAGAGCGGGAGTGCAAACCGGGGAGCTGTTTTTT
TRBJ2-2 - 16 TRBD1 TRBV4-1 CASSRGTGGHTRELFF TGCGCCAGCAGCCGAGGGACAGGGGGTCACACCAGGGAGCTGTTTTTT
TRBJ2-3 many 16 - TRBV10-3 CAISEAPLTSTDTQYF TGTGCCATCAGTGAGGCCCCTCTTACTAGCACAGATACGCAGTATTTT
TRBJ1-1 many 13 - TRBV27 CASGSSMNTEAFF TGTGCCAGCGGGTCATCGATGAACACTGAAGCTTTCTTT
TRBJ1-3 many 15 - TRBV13 CASRPSRLSGNTIYF TGTGCCAGCAGGCCATCTCGTCTCTCTGGAAACACCATATATTTT
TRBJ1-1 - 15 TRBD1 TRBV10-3 CAISARQGIETEAFF TGTGCCATCAGTGCGCGACAGGGAATTGAGACTGAAGCTTTCTTT
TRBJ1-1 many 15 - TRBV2 CASRDTLGGSTEAFF TGTGCCAGCAGAGACACACTCGGGGGCAGTACTGAAGCTTTCTTT
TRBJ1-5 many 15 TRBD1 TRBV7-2 CASREGQTSNQPQHF TGTGCCAGCAGGGAGGGACAGACTAGCAATCAGCCCCAGCATTTT
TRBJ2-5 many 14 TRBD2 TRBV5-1 CASSSLAVKETQYF TGCGCCAGCAGCAGCCTAGCGGTAAAAGAGACCCAGTACTTC
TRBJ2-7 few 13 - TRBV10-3 CAIRDPMRKAQYF TGTGCCATCAGAGATCCTATGAGAAAAGCGCAGTACTTC
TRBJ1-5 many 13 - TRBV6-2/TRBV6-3 CASSYSTGQPQHF TGTGCCAGCAGTTACTCGACGGGGCAGCCCCAGCATTTT
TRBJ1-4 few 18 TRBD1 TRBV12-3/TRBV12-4 CASSLHRGPEYTNEKLFF TGTGCCAGCAGTTTACACAGGGGGCCGGAGTATACTAATGAAAAACTGTTTTTT
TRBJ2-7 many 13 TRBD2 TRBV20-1 CSATPGGPGEQYF TGCAGCGCAACACCGGGGGGGCCGGGCGAGCAGTACTTC
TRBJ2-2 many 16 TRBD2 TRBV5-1 CASSPRTSGNTGELFF TGCGCCAGCAGCCCCCGGACTAGCGGAAACACCGGGGAGCTGTTTTTT
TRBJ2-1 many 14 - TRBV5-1 CASSSPGDPNEQFF TGCGCCAGCAGCTCGCCCGGGGACCCCAATGAGCAGTTCTTC
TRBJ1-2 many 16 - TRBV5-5 CASSWESVTANYGYTF TGTGCCAGCAGCTGGGAGAGCGTGACAGCGAACTATGGCTACACCTTC
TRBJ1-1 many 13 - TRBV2 CASSLTANTEAFF TGTGCCAGCAGCCTCACAGCGAACACTGAAGCTTTCTTT
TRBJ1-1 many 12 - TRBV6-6 CASGGEVAEAFF TGTGCCAGCGGAGGTGAGGTCGCTGAAGCTTTCTTT
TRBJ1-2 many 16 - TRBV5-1 CASSLVGRDGDYGYTF TGCGCCAGCAGCTTGGTTGGGAGGGACGGCGACTATGGCTACACCTTC
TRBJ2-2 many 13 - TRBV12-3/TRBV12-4 CASSRESPGELFF TGTGCCAGCAGCCGAGAGAGTCCCGGGGAGCTGTTTTTT
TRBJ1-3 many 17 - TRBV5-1 CASSLDSGSTSGNTIYF TGCGCCAGCAGCTTGGATTCGGGGTCCACCTCTGGAAACACCATATATTTT
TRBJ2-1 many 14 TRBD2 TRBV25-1 CASEGLAGINEQFF TGTGCCAGCGAAGGACTAGCGGGAATCAATGAGCAGTTCTTC
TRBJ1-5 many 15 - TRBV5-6 CASSLRQSGNQPQHF TGTGCCAGCAGCCTCAGACAGAGTGGCAATCAGCCCCAGCATTTT
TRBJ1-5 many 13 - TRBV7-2 CASSLGHDQPQHF TGTGCCAGCAGCTTAGGACATGATCAGCCCCAGCATTTT
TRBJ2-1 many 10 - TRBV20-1 CSARAHEQFF TGCAGTGCTAGAGCCCATGAGCAGTTCTTC
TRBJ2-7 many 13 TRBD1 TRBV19 CASGGQGNYEQYF TGTGCCAGTGGGGGACAGGGAAACTACGAGCAGTACTTC
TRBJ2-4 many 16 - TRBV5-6 CASSLADRSSKNIQYF TGTGCCAGCAGTTTAGCCGACAGAAGTTCCAAAAACATTCAGTACTTC
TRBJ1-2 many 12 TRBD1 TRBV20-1 CSAGDRDYGYTF TGCAGTGCTGGGGACAGGGACTATGGCTACACCTTC
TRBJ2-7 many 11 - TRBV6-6 CAIQGGYEQYF TGTGCCATACAGGGGGGGTACGAGCAGTACTTC
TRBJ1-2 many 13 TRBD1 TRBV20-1 CSARARQGAGYTF TGCAGTGCTAGAGCCAGACAGGGGGCCGGCTACACCTTC
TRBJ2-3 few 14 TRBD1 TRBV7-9 CASNRDRETDTQYF TGTGCCAGCAACCGAGACAGGGAGACAGATACGCAGTATTTT
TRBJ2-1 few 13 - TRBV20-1 CSALPGGPDEQFF TGCAGTGCACTACCCGGGGGGCCGGATGAGCAGTTCTTC
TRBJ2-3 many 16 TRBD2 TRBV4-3 CASSQDGAGGTDTQYF TGCGCCAGCAGCCAAGACGGGGCGGGGGGCACAGATACGCAGTATTTT
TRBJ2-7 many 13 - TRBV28 CASSLFILAEQYF TGTGCCAGCAGTTTATTTATCCTCGCCGAGCAGTACTTC
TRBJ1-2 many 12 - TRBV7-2 CASSLRLDGYTF TGTGCCAGCAGCTTAAGGTTGGATGGCTACACCTTC
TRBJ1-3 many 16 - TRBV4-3 CASSQDIRGPGNTIYF TGCGCCAGCAGCCAAGATATCCGGGGACCTGGAAACACCATATATTTT
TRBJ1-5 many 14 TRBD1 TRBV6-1 CASRGTGGDQPQHF TGTGCCAGCAGGGGGACAGGGGGAGATCAGCCCCAGCATTTT
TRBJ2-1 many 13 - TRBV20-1 CSAPTSSYNEQFF TGCAGTGCCCCGACTAGCTCCTACAATGAGCAGTTCTTC
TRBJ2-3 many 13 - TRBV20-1 CSASQPRADTQYF TGCAGTGCTTCTCAGCCTAGAGCAGATACGCAGTATTTT
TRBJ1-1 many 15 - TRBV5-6 CASSLSVLMNTEAFF TGTGCCAGCAGCTTATCCGTCCTTATGAACACTGAAGCTTTCTTT
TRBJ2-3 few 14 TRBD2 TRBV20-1 CSAQTSGRGDTQYF TGCAGTGCCCAGACTAGCGGGAGAGGAGATACGCAGTATTTT